Listed below are T cell receptor beta chains from one sample, sequenced in a study of T cells in Graves' hyperthyroidism and ophthalmopathy. MiXCR, run by TCRdb on the multiplex PCR reads, gives a single entry per CDR3 protein. The data show approximately 600,000 distinct CDR3 sequences, over 12% seen once. The sequenced sample consisted of blood. These receptors were taken from a woman aged 40 to 50 with Graves' ophthalmopathy. Each CDR3 is given with its conserved first and last residue. D genes are given only for firm matches. Some rows have no size entry. The others give once, few or many, or a class for an expanded clone.

D gene | J gene | V gene | clone size | CDR3 length | CDR3 DNA | CDR3 protein
NA | TRBJ2-7 | TRBV11-2 | many | 15 | TGTGCCAGCAGCTTAGATTGGGAATCCTCCTACGAGCAGTACTTC | CASSLDWESSYEQYF
NA | TRBJ2-7 | TRBV4-3 | once | 14 | TGCGCCAGCAGCCAAGGCCTAGCCGGTTACGGGCAGTACTTC | CASSQGLAGYGQYF
NA | TRBJ1-3 | TRBV20-1 | many | 15 | TGCAGTGCTAGACCCTCAGGAACCTCTGGAAACACCATATATTTT | CSARPSGTSGNTIYF
NA | TRBJ2-7 | TRBV6-5 | many | 16 | TGTGCCAGCAGTTACAATGGGCACTTGAGCTCCTACGAGCAGTACTTC | CASSYNGHLSSYEQYF
NA | TRBJ1-3 | TRBV12-3/TRBV12-4 | many | 14 | TGTGCCAGCAGACTTCGCAACTCTGGAAACACCATATATTTT | CASRLRNSGNTIYF
NA | TRBJ1-5 | TRBV30 | many | 13 | TGTGCCTGGAGTTTTGGGAGGAGCAAGCCCCAGCATTTT | CAWSFGRSKPQHF
NA | TRBJ1-2 | TRBV30 | many | 14 | TGTGCCTCGAACGACCCAGGGAATAACTATGGCTACACCTTC | CASNDPGNNYGYTF
NA | TRBJ2-7 | TRBV7-8 | many | 15 | TGTGCCAGCAGCTTAGGTGGCCTAAACCTCGGCGAGCAGTACTTC | CASSLGGLNLGEQYF
NA | TRBJ1-2 | TRBV9 | many | 15 | TGTGCCAGCAGCCTAGGAGGGTCGGAGTCGGGAGGCTACACCTTC | CASSLGGSESGGYTF
NA | TRBJ2-2 | TRBV5-1 | NA | 14 | TGCGCCAGCAGCCCCGGCGGGGTCACCGGGGAGCTGTTTTTT | CASSPGGVTGELFF
TRBD1 | TRBJ1-1 | TRBV6-1 | many | 16 | TGTGCCAGCAGTGAAGCATGGACAGGGGGGAATACTGAAGCTTTCTTT | CASSEAWTGGNTEAFF
NA | TRBJ1-1 | TRBV18 | many | 13 | TGTGCCAGCTCAGAGGGTATGGACACTGAAGCTTTCTTT | CASSEGMDTEAFF
NA | TRBJ2-2 | TRBV6-1 | many | 14 | TGTGCCAGCAGCGGGCCACTCCTAGCCGGGGAGCTGTTTTTT | CASSGPLLAGELFF
NA | TRBJ2-1 | TRBV29-1 | NA | 9 | TGCAGCGCGGGGGCAGAGCAGTTCTTC | CSAGAEQFF
NA | TRBJ1-3 | TRBV6-5 | many | 16 | TGTGCCAGCAGTCCTCGAGAACCTACTTCTGGAAACACCATATATTTT | CASSPREPTSGNTIYF
TRBD1 | TRBJ1-1 | TRBV28 | NA | 13 | TGTGCCAGCAGTGTGACAGGGAGAAGGTTATCTTTCTTT | CASSVTGRRLSFF
TRBD2 | TRBJ2-5 | TRBV12-3/TRBV12-4 | many | 19 | TGTGCCAGCAGTTTCATGGTAGGGCGGACTAGCGGGCGCCAAGAGACCCAGTACTTC | CASSFMVGRTSGRQETQYF
TRBD2 | TRBJ2-7 | TRBV6-2/TRBV6-3 | many | 15 | TGTGCCAGCAGTTACTCGAGGGGACTAGAGTACGAGCAGTACTTC | CASSYSRGLEYEQYF
TRBD2 | TRBJ2-7 | TRBV5-4 | many | 18 | TGTGCCAGCAGCTACCCCGGGACTAGTCCAGGAGGACCCTACGAGCAGTACTTC | CASSYPGTSPGGPYEQYF
NA | TRBJ2-3 | TRBV6-1 | many | 14 | TGTGCCAGCAGTGAAACAGGGTCGGGGCAAAAGCAGTATTTT | CASSETGSGQKQYF
NA | TRBJ2-2 | TRBV12-3/TRBV12-4 | NA | 12 | TGTGCCAGCAAGGGGGGGACCGGGGAGCTGTTTTTT | CASKGGTGELFF
NA | TRBJ2-7 | TRBV4-2 | NA | 13 | TGTGCCAGCAGCTGGCAGGGACCCTACGAGCAGTACTTC | CASSWQGPYEQYF
TRBD1 | TRBJ2-5 | TRBV29-1 | many | 16 | TGCAGCGTTGAAGTAATGGGAACAGGGGGCGCGGAGACCCAGTACTTC | CSVEVMGTGGAETQYF
NA | TRBJ2-6 | TRBV19 | many | 14 | TGTGCCAGCAGTGCACTCTCTGGGGCCAACGTCCTGACTTTC | CASSALSGANVLTF
NA | TRBJ2-5 | TRBV7-2 | few | 13 | TGTGCCAGCAACCGAGGCAGGGCTCAGACCCAGTACTTC | CASNRGRAQTQYF
NA | TRBJ2-7 | TRBV7-8 | NA | 14 | TGTGCCAGCAGCTATAGGGGCCTATCCTACGAGCAGTACTTC | CASSYRGLSYEQYF
NA | TRBJ2-6 | TRBV6-1 | many | 15 | TGTGCCAGCAGACCACAACCATCGGGGGCCAACGTCCTGACTTTC | CASRPQPSGANVLTF
TRBD1 | TRBJ1-5 | TRBV6-2/TRBV6-3 | many | 13 | TGTGCCAGCAACCGACAGGGGTTTCAGCCCCAGCATTTT | CASNRQGFQPQHF
TRBD1 | TRBJ2-6 | TRBV19 | NA | 18 | TGTGCCAGTAGTCGGGGACAGTCAAACCCCTCTGGGGCCAACGTCCTGACTTTC | CASSRGQSNPSGANVLTF
NA | TRBJ2-3 | TRBV20-1 | few | 15 | TGCAGTGCTAGAGATAAGGGGTGGTACACAGATACGCAGTATTTT | CSARDKGWYTDTQYF
TRBD1 | TRBJ2-7 | TRBV6-2/TRBV6-3 | many | 15 | TGTGCCAGCAGTTACTCGACAGGGAAACCCTACGAGCAGTACTTC | CASSYSTGKPYEQYF
TRBD2 | TRBJ2-2 | TRBV4-2 | NA | 17 | TGTGCCAGCAGCCAGGATGGACTAGCGGGAGTCGGCGGGGAGCTGTTTTTT | CASSQDGLAGVGGELFF
NA | TRBJ1-2 | TRBV2 | NA | 22 | NA | CASVSGASYEQYFGPGVRGYTF
NA | TRBJ2-2 | TRBV5-1 | few | 14 | TGCGCCAGCGAGTTGGGTATTGGCACCGGGGAGCTGTTTTTT | CASELGIGTGELFF
TRBD2 | TRBJ2-5 | TRBV30 | NA | 16 | TGTGCCTGGACCTTGGGACTAGCGGGGGGCCTGGAGACCCAGTACTTC | CAWTLGLAGGLETQYF
NA | TRBJ1-1 | TRBV2 | many | 12 | TGTGCCAGCAGTGTTGGGGAAACTGAAGCTTTCTTT | CASSVGETEAFF
NA | TRBJ2-2 | TRBV20-1 | few | 14 | TGCAGTGCTAGAGGGCCCACGAACACCGGGGAGCTGTTTTTT | CSARGPTNTGELFF
TRBD1 | TRBJ2-7 | TRBV12-3/TRBV12-4 | many | 14 | TGTGCCAGCAGTCTGACAGGGGAATCGGACGAGCAGTACTTC | CASSLTGESDEQYF
NA | TRBJ1-1 | TRBV12-3/TRBV12-4 | many | 11 | TGTGCCAGCAGTTTATCAGGAAAAGCTTTCTTT | CASSLSGKAFF
TRBD1 | TRBJ1-2 | TRBV4-1 | many | 14 | TGCGCCAGCAGCCCACAGGGGGTGACTTATGGCTACACCTTC | CASSPQGVTYGYTF
TRBD1 | TRBJ2-7 | TRBV30 | many | 15 | TGTGCCTGGAGGGGTCAGGGGGAGCCGTCCTACGAGCAGTACTTC | CAWRGQGEPSYEQYF
TRBD1 | TRBJ1-1 | TRBV19 | many | 14 | TGTGCCAGTACCCTCGACAGGGGTAACACTGAAGCTTTCTTT | CASTLDRGNTEAFF
NA | TRBJ1-2 | TRBV12-3/TRBV12-4 | many | 16 | TGTGCCAGCAGTTTAGAGGACACTCAACGACTTTACGGCTACACCTTC | CASSLEDTQRLYGYTF
NA | TRBJ2-7 | TRBV30 | many | 12 | TGTGCCTGGAGTGTAGGGGGATCGAGGCAGTACTTC | CAWSVGGSRQYF
TRBD2 | TRBJ2-7 | TRBV6-4 | many | 17 | TGTGCCAGCAGTGACCGACTAGCGGGAGGCCTAGCCTACGAGCAGTACTTC | CASSDRLAGGLAYEQYF
NA | TRBJ1-2 | TRBV10-1 | many | 13 | TGCGCCAGCAGTGAGTCGAAACGTGGCGGCTACACCTTC | CASSESKRGGYTF
TRBD1 | TRBJ2-5 | TRBV19 | many | 16 | TGTGCCAGTAGTATAGATGACAGGGGAGGTGAAGAGACCCAGTACTTC | CASSIDDRGGEETQYF
NA | TRBJ2-7 | TRBV2 | NA | 14 | TGTGCCAGCAGTGATGGGGCAGTTTTTTACGAGCAGTACTTC | CASSDGAVFYEQYF
NA | TRBJ2-7 | TRBV19 | many | 16 | TGTGCCAGTAGTACGATACAGGGATATCCAGCCTACGAGCAGTACTTC | CASSTIQGYPAYEQYF
NA | TRBJ1-2 | TRBV2 | many | 13 | TGTGCCAGCACCGGGGCCCCGAAGTCGAGCTACACCTTC | CASTGAPKSSYTF
TRBD1 | TRBJ1-3 | TRBV12-3/TRBV12-4 | many | 15 | TGTGCCAGCAGCCCTACAGGGGAGCGCGGAAACACCATATATTTT | CASSPTGERGNTIYF
TRBD1 | TRBJ1-1 | TRBV11-2 | few | 17 | TGTGCCAGCAGCTTAGGATGGAGGGGGCCTCTGGGGACTGAAGCTTTCTTT | CASSLGWRGPLGTEAFF
NA | TRBJ1-1 | TRBV12-3/TRBV12-4 | NA | 13 | TGTGCCAGCAGTGCCCTTGGGGGGACTGAAGCTTTCTTT | CASSALGGTEAFF
TRBD1 | TRBJ1-3 | TRBV6-1 | few | 15 | TGTGCCAGCAGCAGACAGGGGGCGTCTGGAAACACCATATATTTT | CASSRQGASGNTIYF
TRBD1 | TRBJ1-1 | TRBV12-3/TRBV12-4 | few | 15 | TGTGCCAGCAGTTTGGAGACAGGGTCCAACACTGAAGCTTTCTTT | CASSLETGSNTEAFF
TRBD2 | TRBJ2-5 | TRBV15 | many | 14 | TGTGCCACCTCCAGCGGGAACGACCAAGAGACCCAGTACTTC | CATSSGNDQETQYF
TRBD2 | TRBJ2-7 | TRBV12-3/TRBV12-4 | NA | 16 | TGTGCCAGCAGTTTATGGGGACTAGCGGAGATCTACGAGCAGTACTTC | CASSLWGLAEIYEQYF
NA | TRBJ2-5 | TRBV20-1 | many | 13 | TGCAGTGCTGCCTCAGGGGAGGACGAGACCCAGTACTTC | CSAASGEDETQYF
NA | TRBJ1-5 | TRBV6-2/TRBV6-3 | NA | 15 | TGTGCCAGCGCTAGCCAGACATATAGCAATCAGCCCCAGCATTTT | CASASQTYSNQPQHF